This TCR beta chain was sequenced for a study of shared clonotypes between healthy human individuals. The CDR3 totals 13 residues. Germline CDR1 and CDR2: MDHEN and SYDVKM. V dropped 7 bases and J dropped 0 bases, with 10 bases sitting between them. This clone was seen only a few times. What it binds is unknown. Study outcomes and limitations: Naive CD4 clonotypes were shared across several donors at approximately 5.3%. Naive subsets generally had larger estimated richness than memory subsets. The study found lower generation probabilities in non-shared clonotypes than in those shared by all four donors.

Generated by immunoSEQ multiplex PCR, the TCRdb table keeps only in-frame clones and is missing some. The table lists more than 1 million clones, about 80% of them singletons. The TCR originated in a man younger than 35 in good health. Some clones in this sample may be carry-over from other donors' samples. The chain couples TRBV28 to TRBJ2-7; weak D call: TRBD2 (5 bases). The sequencing sample was made of memory CD4+ T cells from PBMCs. Subset meaning: CD45RA-negative fraction. The CDR3 DNA reads as TGTGCCAGCATTTCGACTACCTCCTACGAGCAGTACTTC. This codes for CASISTTSYEQYF. The whole variable domain, remainder taken from reference TRBV28 and TRBJ2-7, is DVKVTQSSRYLVKRTGEKVFLECVQDMDHENMFWYRQDPGLGLRLIYFSYDVKMKEKGDIPEGYSVSREKKERFSLILESASTNQTSMYLCASISTTSYEQYFGPGTRLTVT.